The clone carrying this T cell receptor beta chain has just a few counts. This CDR3 is built from 16 residues. Per germline, CDR1 SGHDT and CDR2 YYEEEE. The record originates from a study of cytomegalovirus exposure and HLA in healthy donors. The PCR had 60 Vbeta and 13 Jbeta primers. Assay: immunoSEQ multiplex PCR; the TCRdb copy retains only in-frame clones and omits some. The data contain 100,000 to 150,000 clones, roughly 82% of them singletons. The TCR sequence derives from a woman aged 40-49 years in good health and CMV-seropositive. The sequenced sample consisted of PBMCs. The rearrangement joins TRBV5-6 to TRBJ2-5; 10 bases align to TRBD1. The J call may be in error: the DNA end matches TRBJ2-7 better. The CDR3: CASSSRPGQGNSEQYF. The CDR3, as DNA: TGTGCCAGCAGCTCCAGACCGGGACAGGGGAATAGCGAGCAGTACTTC.